The subject of this entry is one T cell receptor beta chain. This sample was taken from a study of T cell repertoires in cytomegalovirus infection. Across the whole study: Through public TCR beta signatures, both CMV infection and matching HLA type were indicated.

TCRdb independently ran MiXCR on the reads; one entry per CDR3 protein. This repertoire shows about 740,000 distinct CDR3 sequences, 35% to 40% found once; its top ten account for around 2.8%. The ends lost 4 bases at V and 2 bases at J; junction bases unmatched: 6. Germline V gene data show CDR1 as SGHAT and CDR2 as FQNNGV. This CDR3 is built from 15 residues. This TCR was recovered from a human donor in good health (CMV status not recorded). Some clones in this sample may be carry-over from other donors' samples. The sequencing sample was made of PBMCs. The V gene is TRBV11-2, the J gene TRBJ2-7, with 9 bases that match TRBD1. The CDR3 DNA reads TGTGCCAGCAGCTCCATACGACAGGGGGCCTACGAGCAGTACTTC. The encoded protein is CASSSIRQGAYEQYF.